This entry lists 23 T cell receptor beta chains sequenced from one sample in a study of T-cell memory formation after mild COVID-19. TCRdb analysed the 5' RACE reads with MiXCR anew, one entry per CDR3 protein. The sample consists of roughly 600,000 distinct CDR3 sequences, around 17% of them appearing once. The sample comprised PBMCs or a T cell subset sorted from them (not recorded which). The receptors shown here come from an adult woman who had mild COVID-19 (a few samples of this study predate the infection). Cell type and time point are not known.

This clonotype was found many times. The V call is TRBV24-1, the J call TRBJ2-5, with 10 bases matching TRBD2. The J segment lost 2 bases and the V segment lost 10 bases, leaving 9 bases of the junction unmatched. Per germline, CDR1 KGHDR and CDR2 SFDVKD. The CDR3 sequence is 15 residues long. The DNA of the CDR3 is TGTGCCACTCCGGGGCCAGCGGGAGGGCAAGAGACCCAGTACTTC. Its protein is CATPGPAGGQETQYF.

This clonotype was seen only a few times. The chain links TRBV6-2 or TRBV6-3 to TRBJ2-1; 11 nucleotides match TRBD2. The CDR3 runs 17 residues. V was clipped by 2 bases and J by 10 bases; unmatched bases: 13. Germline loops: CDR1 MNHEY, CDR2 SVGEGT. The CDR3 coding sequence is TGTGCCAGCAGTTACCATCGGGTTAGCGGGAGGGCCGGGGAGCAGTTCTTC. Its translation is CASSYHRVSGRAGEQFF.

The chain combines TRBV25-1 with TRBJ2-3, with 9 bases matching TRBD2. The trim removed 7 bases at V and 6 bases at J, leaving 14 bases unmatched. The CDR3 is 16 amino acids. Germline V CDR1 and CDR2: MGHDK, SYGVNS. CDR3 nucleotides: TGTGCCAGCACCGGGGTTAGCGGGAGATCAGGGGATACGCAGTATTTT. Amino acids: CASTGVSGRSGDTQYF.

This chain links TRBV6-2 or TRBV6-3 with TRBJ1-2, with 9 bases aligning to TRBD1. The junction had 9 bases not matched to a gene; V was cut back by 4 bases and J by 3 bases. The CDR3 consists of 16 residues. Germline CDR1 and CDR2: MNHEY and SVGEGT. The CDR3 region is CASSSPGDRAHYGYTF. As DNA, the CDR3 is TGTGCCAGCAGTTCACCGGGGGACAGGGCTCACTATGGCTACACCTTC.

The chain recombines TRBV12-3 or TRBV12-4 with TRBJ1-2; 7 bases align to TRBD1. J lost 3 bases, V lost 5 bases, and 3 bases had no gene match. The CDR3 is made up of 13 amino acids. The CDR3 here is CASSLGGYYGYTF. The CDR3 DNA reads as TGTGCCAGCAGTCTAGGGGGCTACTATGGCTACACCTTC.

The V gene is TRBV5-1, the J gene TRBJ2-1; D call uncertain. The CDR3 consists of 14 residues. Trimming pared 0 bases from V and 9 bases from J, leaving 13 bases between. Germline V lookup: CDR1 SGHRS, CDR2 YFSETQ. The CDR3 DNA sequence: TGCGCCAGCAGCTTGGCCGGCACGCCGGGTGAGCAGTTCTTC. This translates into CASSLAGTPGEQFF. The entire variable domain, with the rest obtained from reference TRBV5-1 and TRBJ2-1, is as follows: KAGVTQTPRYLIKTRGQQVTLSCSPISGHRSVSWYQQTPGQGLQFLFEYFSETQRNKGNFPGRFSGRQFSNSRSEMNVSTLELGDSALYLCASSLAGTPGEQFFGPGTRLTVL.

Only a few counts were recorded for this clonotype. The genes are TRBV15 and TRBJ2-1; tentatively, D is TRBD2 (7 bases). This CDR3 is 14 amino acids long. V shed 5 bases and J shed 9 bases, with 17 bases lying between them. Germline assignment: CDR1 LNHNV and CDR2 YYDKDF (reference sequence). The CDR3 region is CATSSGGPSSEQFF. For the CDR3, the DNA is TGTGCCACCAGCTCGGGGGGCCCCTCCAGTGAGCAGTTCTTC.

This clonotype appeared many times. The chain joins TRBV5-6 to TRBJ2-1; maybe TRBD2 (6 bases). This CDR3 is built from 13 residues. V lost 0 bases and J lost 9, with 10 bases in between. Germline CDR1 and CDR2: SGHDT and YYEEEE. This CDR3 reads CASSLGRAGEQFF. CDR3 DNA sequence: TGTGCCAGCAGCTTGGGGAGGGCTGGTGAGCAGTTCTTC.

This clonotype appeared a few times. The rearrangement links TRBV20-1 to TRBJ1-5; D not resolved. Per germline, CDR1 DFQATT and CDR2 SNEGSKA (reference sequence). The CDR3 covers 15 residues. V shed 2 bases and J shed 1 base, with 12 bases lying between them. The CDR3 nucleotides read TGCAGTGCTAGACCCTCAGAACTCAGCAATCAGCCCCAGCATTTT. It encodes CSARPSELSNQPQHF.

This clonotype has only a few counts. The chain carries TRBV6-2 or TRBV6-3 and TRBJ2-7; unclear D gene. V lost 2 bases and J 4 bases, leaving 9 bases between the germline ends. The CDR3 has 13 amino acids. Germline-derived CDR1 and CDR2 are MNHEY and SVGEGT. CDR3 protein: CASSYEPRYEQYF. Here the CDR3 DNA reads TGTGCCAGCAGTTACGAACCAAGATACGAGCAGTACTTC.

The genes are TRBV20-1 and TRBJ2-1, with 7 positions matching TRBD2. The CDR3 runs 14 residues. Germline loops: CDR1 DFQATT, CDR2 SNEGSKA (reference sequence). V gave up 2 bases and J gave up 2 bases; unmatched junction bases: 3. The CDR3 sequence is CSARSGRTYNEQFF. The CDR3 coding sequence is TGCAGTGCTAGATCCGGGAGGACCTACAATGAGCAGTTCTTC.

The genes are TRBV12-5 and TRBJ2-3; D is ambiguous. The CDR3 totals 11 residues. The V gene's germline CDR1 is LGHNT and CDR2 FRNRAP. The V and J ends lost 6 bases and 6 bases respectively, with 7 bases between them. DNA for the CDR3: TGTGCTAGTGGGACCGGCGATACGCAGTATTTT. The encoded protein is CASGTGDTQYF.

The CDR3 here is CASSEFEGETQYF. CDR3 bases: TGTGCCAGCAGTGAGTTTGAAGGAGAGACCCAGTACTTC. The chain has TRBV25-1 and TRBJ2-5; D gene unclear. Germline CDR1 MGHDK, CDR2 SYGVNS. This CDR3 spans 13 amino acids. Trimming took off 3 bases at V and 4 bases at J, with 9 bases between the two ends.

This clonotype was found many times. The chain carries TRBV7-9 and TRBJ2-3; unclear D gene. Germline V gene sequence: CDR1 SEHNR, CDR2 FQNEAQ (reference sequence). This CDR3 is built from 12 residues. V gave up 8 bases and J gave up 1 base, with 7 bases separating them. This CDR3 is CASYLGTDTQYF. The CDR3, as DNA: TGTGCCAGCTATTTGGGCACAGATACGCAGTATTTT.

There are a few counts of this clonotype. The rearrangement links TRBV7-9 to TRBJ2-7; TRBD1 is a possible D gene (6 bases). Germline CDR1 and CDR2: SEHNR and FQNEAQ (reference sequence). V gave up 6 bases and J gave up 5 bases, with 14 bases separating them. This CDR3 spans 13 amino acids. Here the CDR3 reads CASRGQGHNEQYF. CDR3 nucleotides: TGTGCCAGCAGGGGGCAGGGGCACAACGAGCAGTACTTC.

The V gene is TRBV7-8, the J gene TRBJ1-2; 9 bases fit TRBD1. Trimming cost V 4 bases and J 7 bases; bases outside gene matches: 7. CDR3 length: 14 residues. Germline lookup yields CDR1 SGHVS and CDR2 FQNEAQ. CDR3 loop: CASSSDRGAGGYTF. The CDR3 DNA sequence: TGTGCCAGCAGCTCGGACAGGGGCGCGGGTGGCTACACCTTC. Full variable domain (rest looked up from reference TRBV7-8 and TRBJ1-2): GAGVSQSPRYKVAKRGQDVALRCDPISGHVSLFWYQQALGQGPEFLTYFQNEAQLDKSGLPSDRFFAERPEGSVSTLKIQRTQQEDSAVYLCASSSDRGAGGYTFGSGTRLTVV.

This clonotype has a handful of counts. The rearrangement links TRBV7-9 to TRBJ1-2; TRBD1 is a possible D gene (6 bases). Germline CDR1 is SEHNR and CDR2 is FQNEAQ (reference sequence). This CDR3 contains 14 residues. Trimming removed 3 bases from V and 7 bases from J, with 15 bases in between. Here the CDR3 reads CASSLGHPLSGYTF. The CDR3 DNA follows: TGTGCCAGCAGCTTGGGACATCCCCTGAGTGGCTACACCTTC. The full variable domain, in which reference TRBV7-9 and TRBJ1-2 provide the parts outside the CDR3, is DTGVSQNPRHKITKRGQNVTFRCDPISEHNRLYWYRQTLGQGPEFLTYFQNEAQLEKSRLLSDRFSAERPKGSFSTLEIQRTEQGDSAMYLCASSLGHPLSGYTFGSGTRLTVV.

Only a few counts were recorded for this clonotype. The chain links TRBV9 to TRBJ2-6; D ambiguous. This CDR3 has 16 amino acids. V was shortened by 2 bases and J by 0 bases, with 9 bases between the two germline ends. The germline V gene has CDR1 SGDLS and CDR2 YYNGEE. This CDR3 reads CASSVDLVSGANVLTF. CDR3 nucleotides: TGTGCCAGCAGCGTCGACTTGGTCTCTGGGGCCAACGTCCTGACTTTC.

J is TRBJ2-2 and V is TRBV4-1, with D unresolved. CDR3 length equals 14 residues. Germline V gives CDR1 MGHRA, CDR2 YSYEKL. Trimming took off 4 bases at V and 1 base at J, with 7 bases between the two ends. CDR3 sequence (DNA): TGCGCCAGCAGCCCTATCCAGAACACCGGGGAGCTGTTTTTT. This translates into CASSPIQNTGELFF.

The chain links TRBV13 to TRBJ2-7; 7 nucleotides agree with TRBD1. J gave up 6 bases and V 7 bases, and 3 bases lay outside the gene matches. Germline V CDR1 and CDR2: PRHDT, FYEKMQ (reference sequence). The CDR3 has 11 residues. The CDR3 loop is CASTNRGEQYF. The CDR3 nucleotides are TGTGCCAGCACCAACAGGGGCGAGCAGTACTTC. The variable domain in full, completed from reference TRBV13 and TRBJ2-7, reads AAGVIQSPRHLIKEKRETATLKCYPIPRHDTVYWYQQGPGQDPQFLISFYEKMQSDKGSIPDRFSAQQFSDYHSELNMSSLELGDSALYFCASTNRGEQYFGPGTRLTVT.

The V gene is TRBV24-1, the J gene TRBJ2-1; D not resolved. CDR3 length: 14 residues. V was trimmed by 1 base and J by 5 bases, leaving 8 bases between them. Germline loops: CDR1 KGHDR, CDR2 SFDVKD. CDR3 in amino acids: CATSDLARNNEQFF. The CDR3 DNA reads TGTGCCACCAGTGATTTAGCTAGGAACAATGAGCAGTTCTTC.

The rearrangement links TRBV20-1 to TRBJ2-7; TRBD2 matches at 7 bases. Losses at the gene ends were 3 bases for V and 3 bases for J; bases not matched to a gene: 2. This CDR3 comprises 12 residues. Germline V gene lookup returns CDR1 DFQATT and CDR2 SNEGSKA (reference sequence). CDR3 amino acids: CSASGGGYEQYF. In nucleotides, the CDR3 is TGCAGTGCTAGTGGGGGGGGCTACGAGCAGTACTTC.

This clonotype occurred a few times. The chain joins TRBV13 to TRBJ2-1, with D perhaps matching TRBD1 (5 bases). This CDR3 has 16 amino acids. V was shortened by 5 bases and J by 0 bases, with 14 bases between the two germline ends. CDR1 and CDR2 (germline): PRHDT, FYEKMQ (reference sequence). CDR3 residues: CASSHTGERSYNEQFF. The CDR3 nucleotides read TGTGCCAGCAGCCACACAGGAGAACGCTCCTACAATGAGCAGTTCTTC.